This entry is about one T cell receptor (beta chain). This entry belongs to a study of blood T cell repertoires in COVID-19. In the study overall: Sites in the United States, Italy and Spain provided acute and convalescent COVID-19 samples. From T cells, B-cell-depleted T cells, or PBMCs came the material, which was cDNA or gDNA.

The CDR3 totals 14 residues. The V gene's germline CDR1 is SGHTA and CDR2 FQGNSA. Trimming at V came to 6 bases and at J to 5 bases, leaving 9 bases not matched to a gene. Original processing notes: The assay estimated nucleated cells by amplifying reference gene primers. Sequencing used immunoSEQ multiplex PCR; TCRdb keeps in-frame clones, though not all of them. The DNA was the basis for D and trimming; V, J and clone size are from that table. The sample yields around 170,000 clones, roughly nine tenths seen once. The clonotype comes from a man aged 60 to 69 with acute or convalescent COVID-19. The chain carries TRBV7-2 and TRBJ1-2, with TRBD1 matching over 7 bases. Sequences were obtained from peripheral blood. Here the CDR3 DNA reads TGTGCCAGCAGTTTGAGGGACAGCTTATATGGCTACACCTTC. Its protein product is CASSLRDSLYGYTF. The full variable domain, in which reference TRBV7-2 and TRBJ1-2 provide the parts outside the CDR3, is GAGVSQSPSNKVTEKGKDVELRCDPISGHTALYWYRQSLGQGLEFLIYFQGNSAPDKSGLPSDRFSAERTGGSVSTLTIQRTQQEDSAVYLCASSLRDSLYGYTFGSGTRLTVV.